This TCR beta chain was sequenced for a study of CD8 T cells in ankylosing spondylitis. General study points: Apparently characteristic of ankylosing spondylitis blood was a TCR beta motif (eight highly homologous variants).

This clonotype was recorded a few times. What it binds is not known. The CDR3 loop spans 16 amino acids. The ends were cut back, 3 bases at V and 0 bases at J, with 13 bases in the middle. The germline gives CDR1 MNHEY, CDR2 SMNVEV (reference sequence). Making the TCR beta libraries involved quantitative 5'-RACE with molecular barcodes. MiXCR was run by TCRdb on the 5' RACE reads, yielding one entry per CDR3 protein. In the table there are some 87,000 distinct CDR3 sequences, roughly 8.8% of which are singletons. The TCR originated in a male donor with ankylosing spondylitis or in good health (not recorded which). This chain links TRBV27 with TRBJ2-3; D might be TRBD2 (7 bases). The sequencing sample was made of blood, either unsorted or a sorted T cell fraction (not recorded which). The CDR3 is CASSFIGGASTDTQYF. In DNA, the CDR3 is TGTGCCAGCAGTTTTATTGGGGGGGCCAGCACAGATACGCAGTATTTT.